These 24 T cell receptor beta chains originate from one sample sequenced in a study of T-cell memory formation after mild COVID-19. TCRdb reprocessed the 5' RACE reads with MiXCR, giving one entry per CDR3 protein. The sample comprises fewer than 450,000 distinct CDR3 sequences, roughly 21% of which are singletons, and under 15% rests with the top ten. Source material: PBMCs or a T cell subset sorted from them (not recorded which). The source is an adult woman who had mild COVID-19 (a few samples of this study predate the infection). Cell type and time point are not known.

The chain carries TRBV11-2 and TRBJ1-6, with D hard to call. This CDR3 is built from 16 residues. V was trimmed by 3 bases and J by 13 bases, leaving 22 bases between them. The V gene's germline CDR1 is SGHAT and CDR2 FQNNGV. In DNA, the CDR3 is TGTGCCAGCAGCTTTTGGACTAACCCTTCCTACGAGCCCCTCCACTTT. It encodes CASSFWTNPSYEPLHF.

This clonotype came up a few times. The V gene is TRBV12-3 or TRBV12-4, the J gene TRBJ1-2; no clear D. V was cut by 5 bases and J by 9 bases, with 28 bases left in between. This CDR3 spans 17 amino acids. CDR3 DNA sequence: TGTGCCAGCAGTCCTGGTCGTAGTGGAGGGAAGGTTGATCGCTACACCTTC. Its translation: CASSPGRSGGKVDRYTF.

This clonotype was seen more than once but under ten times. The gene calls are TRBV30 and TRBJ2-1, with D possibly matching TRBD2 (5 bases). V lost 0 bases to trimming and J lost 15 bases, with 15 bases between them. CDR1 and CDR2 from the germline V gene are GTSNPN and SVGIG (reference sequence). The CDR3 consists of 12 residues. This chain's CDR3 is CAWSVSDYLRFF. CDR3 coding DNA: TGTGCCTGGAGTGTATCAGACTATCTGCGGTTCTTC.

In DNA, the CDR3 is TGCGCCAGCAGCCCTACCCCCGGCGGCAGTCTCCACGAGCAGTACTTC. Translating gives CASSPTPGGSLHEQYF. The chain recombines TRBV4-3 with TRBJ2-7; D not resolved. The CDR3 has 16 amino acids. Trimming removed 4 bases from V and 5 bases from J, with 21 bases in between. The germline CDR1 and CDR2 sequences are LGHNA and YSLEER.

The V and J genes are TRBV24-1 and TRBJ2-1; TRBD2 aligns across 10 bases. With 4 bases clipped from V and 4 bases from J, the junction kept 6 bases outside the gene matches. The V gene's germline CDR1 is KGHDR and CDR2 SFDVKD. This CDR3 contains 16 residues. CDR3 nucleotide sequence: TGTGCCACCAGTGACTTGACTAGCGGGCTATACAATGAGCAGTTCTTC. Its protein product is CATSDLTSGLYNEQFF.

This clonotype appeared a few times. The V call is TRBV29-1, the J call TRBJ2-7, with D possibly matching TRBD1 (6 bases). The germline gives CDR1 SQVTM, CDR2 ANQGSEA. The CDR3 covers 14 residues. The ends were cut back, 0 bases at V and 1 base at J, with 10 bases in the middle. CDR3 sequence: CSVEDTTGSYEQYF. The CDR3 coding sequence is TGCAGCGTTGAAGACACGACAGGATCCTACGAGCAGTACTTC.

The chain has TRBV29-1 and TRBJ2-2; D is perhaps TRBD1 (7 bases). Germline lookup yields CDR1 SQVTM and CDR2 ANQGSEA. With 6 bases removed from V and 3 bases from J, the gap between germline ends came to 14 bases. This CDR3 comprises 14 residues. Here the CDR3 reads CSVRGTVDTGELFF. The CDR3 DNA is TGCAGCGTCCGCGGGACAGTGGACACCGGGGAGCTGTTTTTT.

The rearrangement uses TRBV7-3 and TRBJ2-3, with TRBD2 identical over 12 bases. The V segment lost 3 bases and the J segment 5 bases; nucleotides outside the gene matches: 3. Germline values: CDR1 SGHTA, CDR2 FQGTGA. The CDR3 loop spans 15 amino acids. CDR3 residues: CASSLTSGSEDTQYF. CDR3 coding DNA: TGTGCCAGCAGCTTGACTAGCGGGAGCGAAGATACGCAGTATTTT.

This clonotype was seen more than once but under ten times. The chain has TRBV4-3 and TRBJ2-1; D tentatively reads TRBD1 or TRBD2 (5 bases each). Per the germline V gene, CDR1 is LGHNA and CDR2 is YSLEER. V lost 1 base to trimming and J lost 0 bases, with 10 bases between them. The CDR3 spans 16 residues. The CDR3 nucleotides are TGCGCCAGCAGCCAAGGGGTTGGGGGCTCCTACAATGAGCAGTTCTTC. This translates into CASSQGVGGSYNEQFF.

This rearrangement joins TRBV5-6 to TRBJ2-1; TRBD2 matches at 11 bases. V trimming: 0 bases; J trimming: 14 bases; junction bases outside the gene matches: 1. This CDR3 comprises 12 residues. The germline V gene has CDR1 SGHDT and CDR2 YYEEEE. The CDR3, as DNA: TGTGCCAGCAGCTTGGTTAGCGGGGGGGAGTTCTTC. It translates to CASSLVSGGEFF. The variable domain in full, completed from reference TRBV5-6 and TRBJ2-1, reads DAGVTQSPTHLIKTRGQQVTLRCSPKSGHDTVSWYQQALGQGPQFIFQYYEEEERQRGNFPDRFSGHQFPNYSSELNVNALLLGDSALYLCASSLVSGGEFFGPGTRLTVL.

This clonotype occurred many times. DNA for the CDR3: TGTGCCAGCTCACCACAAGGGGGACCTGGCACAGATACGCAGTATTTT. It codes for CASSPQGGPGTDTQYF. The rearrangement links TRBV18 to TRBJ2-3; tentative D call: TRBD1 (6 bases). Germline assignment: CDR1 KGHSH and CDR2 LQKENI. The CDR3 covers 16 residues. V dropped 1 base and J dropped 1 base, with 12 bases sitting between them. The whole variable domain, filled in from reference TRBV18 and TRBJ2-3, reads NAGVMQNPRHLVRRRGQEARLRCSPMKGHSHVYWYRQLPEEGLKFMVYLQKENIIDESGMPKERFSAEFPKEGPSILRIQQVVRGDSAAYFCASSPQGGPGTDTQYFGPGTRLTVL.

There are a few counts of this clonotype. V gene TRBV5-6 combines with J gene TRBJ2-1; D call uncertain. Germline assignment: CDR1 SGHDT and CDR2 YYEEEE. The V gene lost 3 bases and the J gene lost 10 bases, with 8 bases spanning the gap. The CDR3 extends over 11 amino acids. The CDR3 here is CASSWGTEQFF. The DNA of the CDR3 is TGTGCCAGCAGCTGGGGAACGGAGCAGTTCTTC.

This clonotype has just a few counts. The V gene is TRBV20-1, the J gene TRBJ1-6; D may be TRBD1 (6 bases). This CDR3 contains 11 residues. Germline V CDR1 and CDR2: DFQATT, SNEGSKA (reference sequence). V lost 5 bases, J lost 10 bases, and 9 bases lay in between. CDR3 amino acids: CSADRRSPLHF. CDR3 nucleotides: TGCAGTGCTGACAGGAGATCACCCCTCCACTTT.

The rearrangement joins TRBV15 to TRBJ1-4; the match to TRBD1 covers 9 bases. Trimming took 3 bases from V and 7 from J; bases not matched to a gene: 6. Germline V gene lookup returns CDR1 LNHNV and CDR2 YYDKDF (reference sequence). This CDR3 comprises 15 residues. CDR3 loop: CATSRGGTGREKLFF. CDR3 nucleotides: TGTGCCACCAGCAGGGGCGGGACAGGGCGTGAAAAACTGTTTTTT.

The rearrangement joins TRBV5-4 to TRBJ2-7; 8 bases fit TRBD1. The CDR3 covers 13 residues. Germline lookup yields CDR1 SGHNT and CDR2 YYREEE (reference sequence). Trimming removed 3 bases from V and 5 bases from J; junction bases left unmatched: 4. The DNA of the CDR3 is TGTGCCAGCAGCTGGTGGACAGGGAACGAGCAGTACTTC. Amino acids: CASSWWTGNEQYF.

This clonotype was seen only a few times. The gene calls are TRBV6-2 or TRBV6-3 and TRBJ2-7; 9 bases align to TRBD2. J lost 4 bases, V lost 7 bases, and 14 bases had no gene match. The CDR3 spans 16 residues. Germline CDR1 MNHEY, CDR2 SVGEGT. CDR3 bases: TGTGCCAGCACCACAGGATCGACTAGCGGAGTTTACGAGCAGTACTTC. It encodes CASTTGSTSGVYEQYF.

This clonotype has more than one count but fewer than ten. The chain links TRBV7-9 to TRBJ2-1, with D unresolved. The CDR3 is 12 residues long. Per the germline V gene, CDR1 is SEHNR and CDR2 is FQNEAQ (reference sequence). The ends were cut back, 5 bases at V and 9 bases at J, with 11 bases in the middle. CDR3 in amino acids: CASSPDIGEQFF. The CDR3 DNA reads TGTGCCAGCAGCCCAGATATAGGTGAGCAGTTCTTC.

The chain employs TRBV2 and TRBJ1-6; 10 bases line up with TRBD1. The germline gives CDR1 SNHLY, CDR2 FYNNEI. The CDR3 is made up of 15 amino acids. V was clipped by 5 bases and J by 10 bases; unmatched bases: 8. As DNA, the CDR3 is TGTGCCAGCAGTACACTCGGACAGGGGGGCTCACCCCTCCACTTT. Protein product: CASSTLGQGGSPLHF.

This clonotype has ten or more counts. The chain uses TRBV5-1 and TRBJ2-1; TRBD2 matches 8 bases. J lost 0 bases, V lost 0 bases, and 2 bases had no gene match. Germline V gene sequence: CDR1 SGHRS, CDR2 YFSETQ. This CDR3 spans 16 amino acids. The CDR3 nucleotides read TGCGCCAGCAGCTTGGCGGGGACTAGCTCCTACAATGAGCAGTTCTTC. Amino acids: CASSLAGTSSYNEQFF.

This clonotype was observed a handful of times. The gene calls are TRBV30 and TRBJ2-1; D gene unclear. CDR3 size: 14 residues. V was cut by 3 bases and J by 0 bases, with 9 bases left in between. Germline lookup yields CDR1 GTSNPN and CDR2 SVGIG (reference sequence). The CDR3 here is CAWRYRTSYNEQFF. The CDR3 coding sequence is TGTGCCTGGAGATATCGGACCTCCTACAATGAGCAGTTCTTC. Full variable domain (rest looked up from reference TRBV30 and TRBJ2-1): SQTIHQWPATLVQPVGSPLSLECTVEGTSNPNLYWYRQAAGRGLQLLFYSVGIGQISSEVPQNLSASRPQDRQFILSSKKLLLSDSGFYLCAWRYRTSYNEQFFGPGTRLTVL.

This clonotype was seen a few times. V usage is TRBV12-3 or TRBV12-4 and J usage is TRBJ1-6; 9 nucleotides agree with TRBD1. CDR3 length equals 14 residues. V was pared by 7 bases and J by 8 bases, with 6 bases of the junction left unmatched. The CDR3: CASTGTGLDSPLHF. CDR3 nucleotide sequence: TGTGCCAGCACCGGGACAGGGTTAGATTCACCCCTCCACTTT.

CDR3 DNA sequence: TGCAGCGTTACCGGGACGGCCTCCTACGAGCAGTACTTC. It encodes CSVTGTASYEQYF. V and J are TRBV29-1 and TRBJ2-7, with D possibly called TRBD1 or TRBD2 (5 bases each). In germline, CDR1 is SQVTM, CDR2 ANQGSEA. Trimming removed 5 bases at V and 0 bases at J, with 11 bases between. This CDR3 is built from 13 residues.

This clonotype appeared a single time. The rearrangement uses TRBV7-7 and TRBJ1-1; the D is unclear. Germline assignment: CDR1 SSHAT and CDR2 FNYEAQ (reference sequence). CDR3 length: 15 amino acids. Trimming removed 5 bases from V and 1 base from J, with 14 bases in between. The DNA of the CDR3 is TGTGCCAGCAGCCCCAACCCCACGGCGAACACTGAAGCTTTCTTT. It yields the protein CASSPNPTANTEAFF.

The chain recombines TRBV29-1 with TRBJ1-1; D remains unclear. CDR3 length: 12 amino acids. Trimming left V 2 bases short and J 1 base short, with 5 bases between. Germline V gene data show CDR1 as SQVTM and CDR2 as ANQGSEA. Here the CDR3 reads CSVENRNTEAFF. CDR3 sequence (DNA): TGCAGCGTTGAAAATAGGAACACTGAAGCTTTCTTT.